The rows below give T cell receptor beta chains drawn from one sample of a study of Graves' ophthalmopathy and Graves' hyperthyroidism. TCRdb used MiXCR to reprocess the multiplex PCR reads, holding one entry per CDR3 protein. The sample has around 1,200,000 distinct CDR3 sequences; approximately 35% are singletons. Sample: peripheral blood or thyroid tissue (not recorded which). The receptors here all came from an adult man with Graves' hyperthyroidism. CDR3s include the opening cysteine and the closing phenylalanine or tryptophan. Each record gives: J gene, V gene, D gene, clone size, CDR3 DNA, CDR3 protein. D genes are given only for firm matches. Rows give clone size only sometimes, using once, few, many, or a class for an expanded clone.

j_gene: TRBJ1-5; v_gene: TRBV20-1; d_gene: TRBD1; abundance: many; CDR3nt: TGCAGTGCTAGTGGGACAGAGGGGACGGATTTT; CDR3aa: CSASGTEGTDF
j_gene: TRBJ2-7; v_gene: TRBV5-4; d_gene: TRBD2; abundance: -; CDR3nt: TGTGCCAGCAGCTTGATTAGCGGGGGTTCCTACGAGCAGTACTTC; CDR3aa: CASSLISGGSYEQYF
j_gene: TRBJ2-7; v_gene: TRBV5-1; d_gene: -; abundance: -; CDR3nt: TGTGCCAGCACCCCACGGGACACGCCGACCTACGAGCAGTACTTC; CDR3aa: CASTPRDTPTYEQYF
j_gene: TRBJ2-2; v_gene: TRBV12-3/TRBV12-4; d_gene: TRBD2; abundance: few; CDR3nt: TGTGCCAGCTCCTCCAGGCGAACTAGCGGACCTAACACCGGGGAGCTGTTTTTT; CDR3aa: CASSSRRTSGPNTGELFF
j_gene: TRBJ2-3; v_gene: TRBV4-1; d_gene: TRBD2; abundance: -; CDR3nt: TGCGCCAGCAGCCAAGGACTAGCGGGTCCAGATACGCAGTATTTT; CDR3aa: CASSQGLAGPDTQYF
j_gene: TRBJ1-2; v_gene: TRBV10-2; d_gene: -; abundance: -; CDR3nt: TGCGCCAGCAGTGAGCCCGGGGCAGCCTTCTATGGCTACACCTTC; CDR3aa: CASSEPGAAFYGYTF
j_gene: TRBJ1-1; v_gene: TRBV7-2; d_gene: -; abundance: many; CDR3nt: TGTGCCAGCAGCCCAAAGACAGAGAACACTGAAGCTTTCTTT; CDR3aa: CASSPKTENTEAFF
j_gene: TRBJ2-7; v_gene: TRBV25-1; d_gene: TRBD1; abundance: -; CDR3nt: TGTGCCAGCAAGGGGGACAGCGGATACTACGAGCAGTACTTC; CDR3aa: CASKGDSGYYEQYF
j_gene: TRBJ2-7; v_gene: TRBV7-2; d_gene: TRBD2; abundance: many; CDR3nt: TGTGCCAGCAGAGAGACTAGCGGGGGACCCTACGAGCAGTACTTC; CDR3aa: CASRETSGGPYEQYF
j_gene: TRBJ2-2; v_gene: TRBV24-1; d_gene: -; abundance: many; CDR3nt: TGTGCCACCGGGCAAGGCGCGAACACCGGGGAGCTGTTTTTT; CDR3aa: CATGQGANTGELFF
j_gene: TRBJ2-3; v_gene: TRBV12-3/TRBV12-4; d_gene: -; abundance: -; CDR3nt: TGTGCCAGCAGTTTTAGCACAGATACGCAGTATTTT; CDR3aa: CASSFSTDTQYF
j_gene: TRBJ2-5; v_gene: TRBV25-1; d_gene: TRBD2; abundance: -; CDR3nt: TGTGCCAGCAGTGAAAGGGCTAGCGGGCGAGAGACCCAGTACTTC; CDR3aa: CASSERASGRETQYF
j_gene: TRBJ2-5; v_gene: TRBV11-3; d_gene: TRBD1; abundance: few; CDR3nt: TGTGCCAGCAGCTTACAGGGGGAGCAGACCCAGTACTTC; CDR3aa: CASSLQGEQTQYF
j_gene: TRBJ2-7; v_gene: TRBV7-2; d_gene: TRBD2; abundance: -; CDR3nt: TGTGCCAGCGGACTAGCGGGAGGCCCCTACGAGCAGTACTTC; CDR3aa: CASGLAGGPYEQYF
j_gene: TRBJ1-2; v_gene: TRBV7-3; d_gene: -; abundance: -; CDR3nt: TGTGCCAGCACCCCCAGCGGGGCTTATGGCTACACCTTC; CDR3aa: CASTPSGAYGYTF
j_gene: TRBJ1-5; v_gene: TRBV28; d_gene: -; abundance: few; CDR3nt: TGTGCCAGCAGGTATTATCACGGCGGAGATCAGCCCCAGCATTTT; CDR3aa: CASRYYHGGDQPQHF
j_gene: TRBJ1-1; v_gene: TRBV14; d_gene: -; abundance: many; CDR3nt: TGTGCCAGCAGCCAGCCGGACGGGGCGGACACTGAAGCTTTCTTT; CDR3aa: CASSQPDGADTEAFF
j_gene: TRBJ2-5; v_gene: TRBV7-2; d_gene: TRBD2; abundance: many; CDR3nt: TGTGCCAGCAGCTTAAGTAGCGGGAGTGGAGAGACCCAGTACTTC; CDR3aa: CASSLSSGSGETQYF
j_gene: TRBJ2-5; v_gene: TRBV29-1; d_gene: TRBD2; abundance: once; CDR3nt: TGCAGTCGAGCGGGAGGGACTAAATGGGCCCAGTACTTC; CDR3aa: CSRAGGTKWAQYF
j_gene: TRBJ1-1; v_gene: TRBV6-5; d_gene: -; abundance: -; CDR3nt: TGTGCCAGCAGTTACTCGCCGGGAGACCTGAACACTGAAGCTTTCTTT; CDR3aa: CASSYSPGDLNTEAFF
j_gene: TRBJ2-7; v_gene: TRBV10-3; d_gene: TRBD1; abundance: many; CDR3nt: TGTGCCACCAAAACAGGGGACGAGCAGTACTTC; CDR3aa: CATKTGDEQYF
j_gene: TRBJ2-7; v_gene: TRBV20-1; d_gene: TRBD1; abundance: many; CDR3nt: TGCAGTGCTAGGCAAAACAGGGGACGCTCCTACGAGCAGTACTTC; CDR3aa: CSARQNRGRSYEQYF
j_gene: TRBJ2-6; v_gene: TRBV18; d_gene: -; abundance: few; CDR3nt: TGTGCCAGCTCACCGGCGAGCTCTGGGGCCAACGTCCTGACTTTC; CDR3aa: CASSPASSGANVLTF
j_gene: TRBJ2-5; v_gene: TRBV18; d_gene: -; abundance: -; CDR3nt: TGTGCCAGCTCACCACGTGTAGGGTTAGAGACCCAGTACTTC; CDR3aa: CASSPRVGLETQYF
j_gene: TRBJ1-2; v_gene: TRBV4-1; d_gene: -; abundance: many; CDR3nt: TGCGCCAGCAGCCAAGGGGTCGGGACGGGGAGATATGGCTACACCTTC; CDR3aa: CASSQGVGTGRYGYTF
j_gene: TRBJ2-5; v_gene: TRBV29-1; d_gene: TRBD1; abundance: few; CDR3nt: TGCAGCGTGACAGGGATCTTCGGAGATACCCAGTACTTC; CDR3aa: CSVTGIFGDTQYF
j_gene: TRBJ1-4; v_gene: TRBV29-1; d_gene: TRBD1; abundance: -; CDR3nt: TGCAGCGCCCGGGGGGCAGGGGGCACTAATGAAAAACTGTTTTTT; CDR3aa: CSARGAGGTNEKLFF
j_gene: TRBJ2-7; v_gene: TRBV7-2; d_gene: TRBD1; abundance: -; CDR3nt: TGTGCCAGCAGCTTAGGTGGGACAGTCGCCTCCATTACCTACGAGCAGTACTTC; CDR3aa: CASSLGGTVASITYEQYF
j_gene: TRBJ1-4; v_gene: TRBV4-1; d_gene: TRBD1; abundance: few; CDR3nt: TGCGCCAGCAGCCACAGACAGGGGGGCCGTAATGAAAAACTGTTTTTT; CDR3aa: CASSHRQGGRNEKLFF
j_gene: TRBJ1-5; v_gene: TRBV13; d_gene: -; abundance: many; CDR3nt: TGTGCCAGCAGTTCCGGGCCCGGCAATCAGCCCCAGCATTTT; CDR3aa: CASSSGPGNQPQHF
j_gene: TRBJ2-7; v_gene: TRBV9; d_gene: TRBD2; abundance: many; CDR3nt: TGTGCCAGCAGCATAACCGGGACTAGCGGGGCCTACGAGCAGTACTTC; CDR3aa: CASSITGTSGAYEQYF
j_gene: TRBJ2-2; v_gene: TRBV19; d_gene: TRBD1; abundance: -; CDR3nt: TGTGCCAGTAGTATCGGGACAGGGGGCTGGGGATCGGACACTCACACCGGGGAGCTGTTTTTT; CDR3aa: CASSIGTGGWGSDTHTGELFF
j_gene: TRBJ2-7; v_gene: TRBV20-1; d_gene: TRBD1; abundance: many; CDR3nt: TGCAGTGCTAGAGATCAGGGGGTTAGCTACGAGCAGTACTTC; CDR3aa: CSARDQGVSYEQYF
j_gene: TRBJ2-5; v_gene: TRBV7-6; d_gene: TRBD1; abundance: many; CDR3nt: TGTGCCAGCAGCTTAGTTTCTTCCCCCGGGACAGCACGACAAGAGACCCAGTACTTC; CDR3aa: CASSLVSSPGTARQETQYF
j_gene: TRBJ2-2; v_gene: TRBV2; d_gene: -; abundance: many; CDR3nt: TGTGCCAGCACTTCCCTACTCTTGGCCGGGGAGCTGTTTTTT; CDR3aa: CASTSLLLAGELFF
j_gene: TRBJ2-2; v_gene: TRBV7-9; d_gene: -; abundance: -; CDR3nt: TGTGCCAGCAGCTCCATCCCTGGGGGATCGTCAACCGGGGAGCTGTTTTTT; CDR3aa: CASSSIPGGSSTGELFF
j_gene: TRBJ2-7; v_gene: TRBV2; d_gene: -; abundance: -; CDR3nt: TGTGCCAGCACCGAAGGTCCGGGACAAGCCTACGAGCAGTACTTC; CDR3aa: CASTEGPGQAYEQYF
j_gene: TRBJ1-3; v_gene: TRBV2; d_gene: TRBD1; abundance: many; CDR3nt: TGTGCCAGCAGTTCGGACAGGGCTGGAAACACCATATATTTT; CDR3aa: CASSSDRAGNTIYF
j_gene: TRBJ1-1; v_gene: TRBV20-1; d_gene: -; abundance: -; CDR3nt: TGCAGTGCCCGCAGCGGACGGGGGTACACTGAAGCTTTCTTT; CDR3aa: CSARSGRGYTEAFF
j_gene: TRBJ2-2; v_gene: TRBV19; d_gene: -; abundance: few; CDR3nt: TGTGCCCTCGGGACCAACACCGGGGAGCTGTTTTTT; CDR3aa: CALGTNTGELFF
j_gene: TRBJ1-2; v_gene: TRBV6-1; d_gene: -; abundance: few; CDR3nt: TGTGCCAGCAGTGAAGCCTGGGGCACGGAATATGGCTACACCTTC; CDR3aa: CASSEAWGTEYGYTF
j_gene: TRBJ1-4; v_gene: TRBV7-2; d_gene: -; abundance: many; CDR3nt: TGTGCCAGCAGCCGGGGGAGTGAAAAACTGTTTTTT; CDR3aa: CASSRGSEKLFF
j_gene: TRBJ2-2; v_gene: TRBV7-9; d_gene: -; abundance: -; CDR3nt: TGTGCCGGCAGCTTAGACAGGGAGCTGTTTTTT; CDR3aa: CAGSLDRELFF